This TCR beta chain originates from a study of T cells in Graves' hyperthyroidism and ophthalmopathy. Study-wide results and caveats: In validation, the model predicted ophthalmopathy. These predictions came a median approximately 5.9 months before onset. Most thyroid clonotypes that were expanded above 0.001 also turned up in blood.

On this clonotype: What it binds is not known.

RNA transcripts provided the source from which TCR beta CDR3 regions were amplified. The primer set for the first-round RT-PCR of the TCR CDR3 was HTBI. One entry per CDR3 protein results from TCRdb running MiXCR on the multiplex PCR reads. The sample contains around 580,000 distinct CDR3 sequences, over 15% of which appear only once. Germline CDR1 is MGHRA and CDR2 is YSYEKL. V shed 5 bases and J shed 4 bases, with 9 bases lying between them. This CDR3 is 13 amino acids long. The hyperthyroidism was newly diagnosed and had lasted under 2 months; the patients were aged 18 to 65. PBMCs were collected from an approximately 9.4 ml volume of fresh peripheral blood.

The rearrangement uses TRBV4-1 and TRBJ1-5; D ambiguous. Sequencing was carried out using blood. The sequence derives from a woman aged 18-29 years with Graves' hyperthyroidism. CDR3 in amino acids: CASSVVVNQPQHF. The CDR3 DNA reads TGCGCCAGCAGCGTCGTCGTAAATCAGCCCCAGCATTTT.